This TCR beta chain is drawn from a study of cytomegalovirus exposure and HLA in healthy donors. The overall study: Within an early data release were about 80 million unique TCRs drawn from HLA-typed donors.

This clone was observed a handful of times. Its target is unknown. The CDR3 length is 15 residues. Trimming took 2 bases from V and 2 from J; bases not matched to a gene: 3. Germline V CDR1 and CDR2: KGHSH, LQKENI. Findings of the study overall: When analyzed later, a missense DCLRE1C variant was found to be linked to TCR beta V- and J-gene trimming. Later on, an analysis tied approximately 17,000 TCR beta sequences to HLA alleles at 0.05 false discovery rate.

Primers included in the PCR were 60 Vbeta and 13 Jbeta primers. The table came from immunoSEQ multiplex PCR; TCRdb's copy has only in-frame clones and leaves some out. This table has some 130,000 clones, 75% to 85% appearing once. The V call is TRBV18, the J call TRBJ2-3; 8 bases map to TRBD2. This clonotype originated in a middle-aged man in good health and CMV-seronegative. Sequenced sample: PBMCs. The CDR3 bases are TGTGCCAGCTCACCAGGCGGGGGGTCCACAGATACGCAGTATTTT. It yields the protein CASSPGGGSTDTQYF.